Listed below are T cell receptor beta chains from one sample, sequenced in a study of long-term antiretroviral therapy in people with HIV. Measured with immunoSEQ multiplex PCR; TCRdb has only the in-frame clones, and not every one. The sample yields about 19,000 clones, 60% to 85% seen once. Sequences were derived from unsorted PBMCs, sampled at the start of antiretroviral therapy, before treatment. The receptors originated from a man younger than 35 with HIV. CDR3s include the opening cysteine and the closing phenylalanine or tryptophan. Each record gives: J gene, V gene, clone size, D gene, CDR3 DNA, CDR3 protein. D genes are given only for firm matches. The size of a clone is reported for some rows only, either as once, few or many, or as a class for expanded clones.

TRBJ2-7 TRBV5-1 - - TGCGCCAGCAGCTCTGGCAACTCCTACGAGCAGTACTTC CASSSGNSYEQYF
TRBJ2-7 TRBV7-2 - TRBD2 TGTGCCAGCAGCTCCCGCGGGCGGGAGAGGTACGAGCAGTACTTC CASSSRGRERYEQYF
TRBJ2-5 TRBV28 - - TGTGCCAGCAGTCCCCACGTCCATCGAGAGACCCAGTACTTC CASSPHVHRETQYF
TRBJ2-4 TRBV2 - TRBD1 TGTGCCAGCAGTGCAGGGGGCGTGACCAAAAACATTCAGTACTTC CASSAGGVTKNIQYF
TRBJ2-1 TRBV19 - - TGTGCCAGTAGTTGGGGACCCCACAATGAGCAGTTCTTC CASSWGPHNEQFF
TRBJ1-2 TRBV5-4 - - TGTGCCAGCAGCACCAAGACAGGCCACTATGGCTACACCTTC CASSTKTGHYGYTF
TRBJ2-1 TRBV19 once TRBD2 TGTGCCAGTAGTGGATGGGCCGGACTAGCGGGAGGGCCGAAGGATGAGCAGTTCTTC CASSGWAGLAGGPKDEQFF
TRBJ1-1 TRBV11-1 - - TGTGCCAGCAGCTCCGGGGCAGGTACCACTGAAGCTTTCTTT CASSSGAGTTEAFF
TRBJ2-5 TRBV28 - TRBD1 TGTGCCAGCAGCGCAAACAGGGGGCTAAGAGAGACCCAGTACTTC CASSANRGLRETQYF
TRBJ2-1 TRBV12-5 - TRBD2 TGTGCTAGTAGAGCGGGAGGTAACAATGAGCAGTTCTTC CASRAGGNNEQFF
TRBJ1-2 TRBV29-1 - - TGCAGCGTTGAAGATCTAAGGACAGCCGACTATGGCTACACCTTC CSVEDLRTADYGYTF